The T cell receptor beta chain under discussion was sequenced for a study of quantifying T cell responses using KT2 cells. At the level of the study: cDNA was made from DNase-treated RNA using alpha and beta constant primers. The study, taken as a whole, reports: Detection of KT2 sequences held at the lowest tested level, about one cell per 100,000 PBMC.

This clonotype appeared many times. Its specificity is not known. Each cDNA got a UMI-containing oligo ligated at its 3' end. The first PCR ran roughly 4 cycles with an equimolar RC1.1 and RC1.2 beta primer mix. Starting with the second PCR, alpha and beta TCR chains went through separate processing. Using its own MiXCR run on the UMI-ligation and nested PCR reads, TCRdb lists one record per CDR3 protein. The sample lists about 32,000 distinct CDR3 sequences, 7.3% seen once, with more than 15% in the top ten. KT2, a clone with a known TCR, was spiked into unfractionated PBMC. Sequencing used PBMCs spiked with cells of the T cell clone KT2. The clonotype originates from a human donor.

The CDR3 spells CSARGPGFEPQHF. Here the CDR3 DNA reads TGCAGTGCTAGGGGGCCGGGATTCGAGCCCCAGCATTTT. The chain links TRBV20-1 to TRBJ1-5; tentatively, D is TRBD1 (5 bases). The V gene lost 3 bases and the J gene lost 8 bases, with 14 bases spanning the gap. This CDR3 contains 13 residues. Germline CDR1 DFQATT, CDR2 SNEGSKA (reference sequence).